This T cell receptor beta chain was obtained from a study of cytomegalovirus exposure and HLA in healthy donors. Study-level points and caveats: Later analysis demonstrated an association between a missense DCLRE1C variant and TCR beta V- and J-gene trimming.

On this clone: The target antigen is unknown.

A multiplex PCR was run with 60 Vbeta primers and 13 Jbeta primers. Sequencing used immunoSEQ multiplex PCR; TCRdb keeps in-frame clones, though not all of them. The sample consists of roughly 150,000 clones, over 75% of them appearing once. The CDR3 length is 15 residues. V lost 4 bases, J lost 2 bases, and 14 bases lay in between. Looked up from germline, CDR1 is SGHDT and CDR2 is YYEEEE. The receptor comes from a female donor in good health and CMV-seronegative. This chain uses TRBV5-6 with TRBJ2-3, with D possibly matching TRBD2 (6 bases). The sample was PBMCs. The DNA of the CDR3 is TGTGCCAGCAGCCCTCCGGGACTCACCACAGATACGCAGTATTTT. It yields the protein CASSPPGLTTDTQYF.